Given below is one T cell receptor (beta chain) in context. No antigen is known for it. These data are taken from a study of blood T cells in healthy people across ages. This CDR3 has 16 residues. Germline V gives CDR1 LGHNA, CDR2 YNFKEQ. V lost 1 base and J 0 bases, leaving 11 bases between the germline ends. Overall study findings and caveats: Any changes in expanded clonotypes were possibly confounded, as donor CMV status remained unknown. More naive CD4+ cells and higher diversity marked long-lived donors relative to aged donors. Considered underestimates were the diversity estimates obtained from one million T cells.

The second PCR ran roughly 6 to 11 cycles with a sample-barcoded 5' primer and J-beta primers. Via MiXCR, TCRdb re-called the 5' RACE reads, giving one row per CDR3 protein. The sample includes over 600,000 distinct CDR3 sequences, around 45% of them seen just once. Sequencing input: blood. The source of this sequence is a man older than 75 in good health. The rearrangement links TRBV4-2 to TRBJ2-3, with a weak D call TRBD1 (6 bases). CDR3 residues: CASSQGGTFSTDTQYF. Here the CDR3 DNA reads TGTGCCAGCAGCCAAGGTGGGACATTTAGCACAGATACGCAGTATTTT.